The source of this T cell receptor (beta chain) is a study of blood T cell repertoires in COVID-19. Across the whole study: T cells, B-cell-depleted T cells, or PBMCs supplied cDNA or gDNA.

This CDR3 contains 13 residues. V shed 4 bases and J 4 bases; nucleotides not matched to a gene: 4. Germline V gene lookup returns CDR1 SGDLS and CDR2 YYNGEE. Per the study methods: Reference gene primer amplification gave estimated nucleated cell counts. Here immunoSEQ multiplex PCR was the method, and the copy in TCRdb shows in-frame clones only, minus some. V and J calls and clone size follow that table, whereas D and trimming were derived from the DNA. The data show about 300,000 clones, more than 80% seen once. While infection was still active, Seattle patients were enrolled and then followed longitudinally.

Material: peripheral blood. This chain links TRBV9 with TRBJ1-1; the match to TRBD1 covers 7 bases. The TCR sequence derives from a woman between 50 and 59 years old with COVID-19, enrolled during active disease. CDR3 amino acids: CASSTWDSTEAFF. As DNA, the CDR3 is TGTGCCAGCAGCACCTGGGACAGCACTGAAGCTTTCTTT.